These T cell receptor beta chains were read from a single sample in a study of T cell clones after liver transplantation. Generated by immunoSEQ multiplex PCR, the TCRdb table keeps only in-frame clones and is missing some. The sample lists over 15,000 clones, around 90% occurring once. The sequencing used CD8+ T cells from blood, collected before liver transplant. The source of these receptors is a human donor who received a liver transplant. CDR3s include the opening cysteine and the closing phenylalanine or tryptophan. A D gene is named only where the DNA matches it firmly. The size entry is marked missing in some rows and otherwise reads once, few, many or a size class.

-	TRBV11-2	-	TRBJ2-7	TGTGCCAGCAGCCCTGACCCGAGTACTTCCTACGAGCAGTACTTC	CASSPDPSTSYEQYF
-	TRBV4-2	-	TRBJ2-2	TGTGCCAGCAGCCAAGGGGGGGACAGCGGGAGTGTCACCGGGGAGCTGTTTTTT	CASSQGGDSGSVTGELFF
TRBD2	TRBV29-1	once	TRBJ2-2	TGCAGCGTTGGACTAGCGGGAGTTGCCGGGGAGCTGTTTTTT	CSVGLAGVAGELFF
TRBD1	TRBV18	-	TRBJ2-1	TGTGCCAGCTCGACAGGGGGGTCCTACAATGAGCAGTTCTTC	CASSTGGSYNEQFF
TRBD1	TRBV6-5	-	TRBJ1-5	TGTGCCAGCAGGACAGGGGAGTATCAGCCCCAGCATTTT	CASRTGEYQPQHF
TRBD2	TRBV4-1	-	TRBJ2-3	TGCGCCAGCAGCCGCGGGGGGGATACGCAGTATTTT	CASSRGGDTQYF
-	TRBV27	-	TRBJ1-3	TGTGCCAGCAGTTTAAGAGGGTCGTCTGGAAACACCATATATTTT	CASSLRGSSGNTIYF
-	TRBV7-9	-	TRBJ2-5	TGTGCCAGCAGCTTAAAACAGGGTCTTGCGGGAGAGGTCCAGTACTTC	CASSLKQGLAGEVQYF
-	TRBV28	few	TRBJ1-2	TGTGCCAGCAGTTACGGACGGAGTTCAGCCTTC	CASSYGRSSAF
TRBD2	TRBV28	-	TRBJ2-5	TGTGCCAGCAGTTTATTTGGGGACTACCAAGGGACCCAGTACTTC	CASSLFGDYQGTQYF
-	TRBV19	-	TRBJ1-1	TGTGCCAGTAGTCGGGCGGGGATCGCTGAAGCTTTCTTT	CASSRAGIAEAFF
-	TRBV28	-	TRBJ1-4	TGTGCCAGCAGTTTGAGACCCTGGTTGGAACTGTTTTTT	CASSLRPWLELFF
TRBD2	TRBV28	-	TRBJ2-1	TGTGCCAGCGACTCGTATAGCGGGAGTAGCCGTGAGCAGTTCTTC	CASDSYSGSSREQFF
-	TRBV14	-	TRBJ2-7	TGTGCCAGCAGCCAATCAATAGAAACAGGAACCAAAATGGTCGACGAGCAGTACTTC	CASSQSIETGTKMVDEQYF
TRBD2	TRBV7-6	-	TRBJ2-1	TGTGCCAGCAGCCCGGGACTAGCGGGTTATGAGCAGTTCTTC	CASSPGLAGYEQFF
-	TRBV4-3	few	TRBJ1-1	TGCGCCAGCAGCCAAAACTCCCGGGGCACTGAAGCTTTCTTT	CASSQNSRGTEAFF